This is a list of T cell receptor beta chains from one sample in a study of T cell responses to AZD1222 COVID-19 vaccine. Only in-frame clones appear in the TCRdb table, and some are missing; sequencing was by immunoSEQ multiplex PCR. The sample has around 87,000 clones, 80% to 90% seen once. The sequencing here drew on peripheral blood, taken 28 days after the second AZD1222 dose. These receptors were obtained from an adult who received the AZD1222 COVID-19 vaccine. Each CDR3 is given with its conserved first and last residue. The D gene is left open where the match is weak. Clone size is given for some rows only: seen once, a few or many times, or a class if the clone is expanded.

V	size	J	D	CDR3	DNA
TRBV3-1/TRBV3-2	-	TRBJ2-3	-	CASSQENTDTQYF	TGTGCCAGCAGCCAAGAGAACACAGATACGCAGTATTTT
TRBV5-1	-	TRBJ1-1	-	CASNQGQGAHEAFF	TGCGCCAGCAACCAGGGCCAGGGAGCACATGAAGCTTTCTTT
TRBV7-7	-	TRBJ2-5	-	CASSLAYLGRFVMETQYF	TGTGCTAGCAGCTTAGCGTATTTGGGCAGGTTTGTAATGGAGACCCAGTACTTC
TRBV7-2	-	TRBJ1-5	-	CASSLVGGSNQPQHF	TGTGCCAGCAGCTTAGTCGGGGGCTCGAATCAGCCCCAGCATTTT
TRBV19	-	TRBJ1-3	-	CASRGGQMLGNTIYF	TGTGCCAGTAGGGGTGGACAGATGCTCGGAAACACCATATATTTT
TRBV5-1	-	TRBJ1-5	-	CASSPDGPANNQPQHF	TGCGCCAGCAGCCCGGACGGCCCCGCCAACAATCAGCCCCAGCATTTT
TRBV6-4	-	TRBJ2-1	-	CASSPGWVPSEDEQFF	TGTGCCAGCAGTCCCGGATGGGTCCCCAGTGAGGATGAGCAGTTCTTC
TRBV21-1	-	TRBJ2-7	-	CASSKGTGLEGYEQYF	TGTGCCAGCAGCAAGGGGACAGGGCTTGAAGGCTACGAGCAGTACTTC
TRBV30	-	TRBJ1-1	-	CATRSAGTEAFF	TGTGCCACCAGGTCTGCGGGGACTGAAGCTTTCTTT
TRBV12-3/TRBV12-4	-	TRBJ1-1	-	CASKIRGITEAFF	TGTGCCAGCAAGATCAGGGGCATCACTGAAGCTTTCTTT
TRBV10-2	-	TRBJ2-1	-	CASSESMAPYNEQFF	TGCGCCAGCAGTGAGTCTATGGCCCCCTACAATGAGCAGTTCTTC
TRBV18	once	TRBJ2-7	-	CASSPNTYEQYF	TGTGCCAGCTCACCAAACACCTACGAGCAGTACTTC
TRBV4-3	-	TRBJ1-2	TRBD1	CASSQEGQGDGYTF	TGCGCCAGCAGCCAAGAAGGACAGGGAGATGGCTACACCTTC